This T cell receptor beta chain was captured in a study of blood T cell repertoires in COVID-19 (dated by TCRdb to 2018 to 2021). As for the study more broadly: Samples from collaborators originated in the United States, Italy and Spain and spanned both the acute and convalescent phases of COVID-19. The samples were drawn from two sources: the first 160 participants of the ongoing ImmuneRACE study, and 950 to 1,500 subjects contributed by 6 global collaborators. HLA class I and class II types, where available, came from metadata supplied by the sample provider rather than from assay-based typing. The material from the prospective study consisted of cDNA or gDNA derived from T cells, B-cell-depleted T cells, or PBMCs. A freely available public database, intended as a resource for researchers studying the immune response to SARS-CoV-2, is where the repertoires were released. Subjects who had been exposed to COVID-19, were actively infected with it, or had recovered from it provided the deeply sampled blood TCRbeta repertoires that made up the dataset. Sample metadata almost always included a de-identified subject ID, COVID-19 status, age in years and sex. The study at large found these results: How much clinical and demographic metadata was included differed by source and by participant, and the metadata was provided uncurated.

The collaborating institutions used their own protocols to collect whole blood in K2EDTA tubes. For TCRbeta analysis, collaborators shipped samples in one of three forms: frozen whole blood, isolated PBMCs, or DNA extracted from either of those sample types. Relative to germline, V is 1 base shorter and J is 0 bases shorter, with 7 bases between their ends. Via the germline V gene (reference sequence), CDR1 is SSHAT and CDR2 FNYEAQ. From the cysteine up to the phenylalanine, the CDR3 has a length of 14 residues. Kept here is only the CDR3 DNA, which spans 42 bases and is read in frame from base 1. TCRbeta CDR3 regions were amplified from genomic DNA using the immunoSEQ Assay, a bias-controlled multiplex PCR. For the original study's pipeline: The number of nucleated cells in each sample was estimated by amplification of reference gene primers within the assay. To quantify the absolute abundance of each unique TCRbeta CDR3 rearrangement, sequence reads were collapsed and filtered. For each sample, productive Simpson clonality was calculated as the square root of Simpson's diversity index across productive rearrangements. TCRdb re-hosts the immuneACCESS table, in-frame sequences only. Its copies lack some clones; in the studies checked, an unresolved V gene accounts for under half of them, and the cause for the rest is not known. The V and J calls and clone size are taken from that table; D and trimming were inferred from the DNA. The sample table shows 150,000 or so clones, and approximately 83% are seen once. Of the sample, 4% falls within the top ten clones.

In regard to this clone: Its recognized antigen is unknown. No clone much larger than this one lies a single base away; base qualities are absent.

Recombination linked TRBV7-7 to TRBJ2-7; matching of 6 bases hints at TRBD2 as the D gene. Sequencing was done on a sample of peripheral blood. This clonotype originated in an older woman with acute or convalescent COVID-19. The nucleotide sequence is given as TGTGCCAGCAGCTTAGGGGGGGACTCCTACGAGCAGTACTTC. Translated, it reads CASSLGGDSYEQYF.